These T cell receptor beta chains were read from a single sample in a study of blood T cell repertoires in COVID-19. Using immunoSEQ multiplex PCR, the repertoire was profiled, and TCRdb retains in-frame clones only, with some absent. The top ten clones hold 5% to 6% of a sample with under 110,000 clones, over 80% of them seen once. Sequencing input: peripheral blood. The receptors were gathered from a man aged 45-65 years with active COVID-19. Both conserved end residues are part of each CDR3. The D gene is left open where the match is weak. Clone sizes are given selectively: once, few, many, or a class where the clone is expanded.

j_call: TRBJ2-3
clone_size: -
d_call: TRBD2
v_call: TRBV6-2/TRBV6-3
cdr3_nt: TGTGCCAGCAGCCGGACTAGCGGGAGTATCACGCAGTATTTT
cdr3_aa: CASSRTSGSITQYF

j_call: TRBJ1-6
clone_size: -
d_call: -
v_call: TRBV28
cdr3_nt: TGTGCCAGCAGCATAGCCCCCCGGAATTCACCCCTCCACTTT
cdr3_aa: CASSIAPRNSPLHF

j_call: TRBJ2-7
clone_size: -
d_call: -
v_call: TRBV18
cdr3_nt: TGTGCCAGCTCCCCCGCGAGTGAGGGTGAGCAGTACTTC
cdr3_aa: CASSPASEGEQYF

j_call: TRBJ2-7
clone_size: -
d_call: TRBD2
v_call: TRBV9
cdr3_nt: TGTGCCAGCAGCGCTCAAACTAGCGGGAGTCAATACTTC
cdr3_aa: CASSAQTSGSQYF

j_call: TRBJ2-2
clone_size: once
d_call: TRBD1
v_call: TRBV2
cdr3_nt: TGTGCCAGCAGTGAAATAGCGGGGACAGGGGAGTATACCGGGGAGCTGTTTTTT
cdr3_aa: CASSEIAGTGEYTGELFF

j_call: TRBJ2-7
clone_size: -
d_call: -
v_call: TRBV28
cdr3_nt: TGTGCCAGCAGTCTCCCCGGGTGGGTGGAGCAGTACTTC
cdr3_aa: CASSLPGWVEQYF

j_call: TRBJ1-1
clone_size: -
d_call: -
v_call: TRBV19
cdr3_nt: TGTGCCAGTAACCCCCAGGGGAGATGGGACACTGAAGCTTTCTTT
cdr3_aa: CASNPQGRWDTEAFF

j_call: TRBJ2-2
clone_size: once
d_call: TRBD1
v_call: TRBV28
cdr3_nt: TGTGCCAGCAGAGATACCGGGACAGCGAACACCGGGGAGCTGTTTTTT
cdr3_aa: CASRDTGTANTGELFF

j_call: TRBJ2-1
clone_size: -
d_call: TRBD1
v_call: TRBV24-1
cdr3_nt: TGTGCCACCAGGCCTCGGACAGGGGACCTAAGTGAGCAGTTCTTC
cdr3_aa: CATRPRTGDLSEQFF

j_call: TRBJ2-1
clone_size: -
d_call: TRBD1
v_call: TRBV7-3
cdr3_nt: TGTGCCAGCAGCTTTAGTATCGGACAGGGAGGCTACAATGAGCAGTTCTTC
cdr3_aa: CASSFSIGQGGYNEQFF

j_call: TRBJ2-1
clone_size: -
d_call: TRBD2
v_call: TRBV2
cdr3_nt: TGTGCCAGCGGCACACTAGCGGGAGCCAACAATGAGCAGTTCTTC
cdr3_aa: CASGTLAGANNEQFF

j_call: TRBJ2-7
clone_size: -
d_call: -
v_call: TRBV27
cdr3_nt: TGTGCCAGCAGACCCCAGGGTTCAGAGTGGGACGAGCAGTACTTC
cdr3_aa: CASRPQGSEWDEQYF

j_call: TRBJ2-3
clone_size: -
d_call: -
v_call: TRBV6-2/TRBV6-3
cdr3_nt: TGTGCCAGCAGCTCTACAGGGATAATGGATACGCAGTATTTT
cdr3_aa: CASSSTGIMDTQYF

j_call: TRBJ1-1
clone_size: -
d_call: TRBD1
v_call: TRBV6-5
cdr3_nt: TGTGCCAGCAGTTGGAACACAGGGGTTAACACTGAAGCTTTCTTT
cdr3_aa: CASSWNTGVNTEAFF

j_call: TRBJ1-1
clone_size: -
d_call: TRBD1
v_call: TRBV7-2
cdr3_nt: TGTGCCAGCAGCCTCCCACCAGGACAGGGAGGCACTGAAGCTTTCTTT
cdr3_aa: CASSLPPGQGGTEAFF

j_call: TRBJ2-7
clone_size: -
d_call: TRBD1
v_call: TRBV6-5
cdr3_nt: TGTGCCAGCAGCCAGGGACAGATATCCGAGCAGTACTTC
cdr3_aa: CASSQGQISEQYF

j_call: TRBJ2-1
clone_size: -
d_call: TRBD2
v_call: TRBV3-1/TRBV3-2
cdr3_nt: TGTGCCAGCAGCCCGAGGGCTAGCGGGAACAATGAGCAGTTCTTC
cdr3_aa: CASSPRASGNNEQFF

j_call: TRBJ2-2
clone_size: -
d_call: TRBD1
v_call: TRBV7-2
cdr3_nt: TGTGCCAGCAGCTTAGGGACAGGGGGCTACACCGGGGAGCTGTTTTTT
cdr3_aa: CASSLGTGGYTGELFF

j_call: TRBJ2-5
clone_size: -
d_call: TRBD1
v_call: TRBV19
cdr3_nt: TGTGCCAGTAGTATCGGACAGGGAAACATAGAGACCCAGTACTTC
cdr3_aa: CASSIGQGNIETQYF

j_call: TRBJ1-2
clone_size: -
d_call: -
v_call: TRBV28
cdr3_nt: TGTGCCAGCAACAGGGAATATGGCTACACCTTC
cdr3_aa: CASNREYGYTF

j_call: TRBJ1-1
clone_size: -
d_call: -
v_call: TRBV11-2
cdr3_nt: TGTGCCAGCAGCCTAGCGGGGTTCACTGAAGCTTTCTTT
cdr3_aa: CASSLAGFTEAFF

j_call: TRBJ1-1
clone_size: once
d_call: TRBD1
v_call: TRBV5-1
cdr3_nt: TGCGCCAGCAGCTTGGGGACAGGGCTGAACACTGAAGCTTTCTTT
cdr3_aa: CASSLGTGLNTEAFF

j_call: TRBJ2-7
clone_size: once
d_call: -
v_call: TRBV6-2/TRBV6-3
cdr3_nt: TGTGCCAGCAGTTACCCCCGGGACTCAACACGTCCGTACTTC
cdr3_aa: CASSYPRDSTRPYF

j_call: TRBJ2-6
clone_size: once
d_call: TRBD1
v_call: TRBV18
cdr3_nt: TGTGCCAGCTCACTCATCCGCCAGGGGGCTGGTGGGGCCAACGTCCTGACTTTC
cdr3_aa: CASSLIRQGAGGANVLTF

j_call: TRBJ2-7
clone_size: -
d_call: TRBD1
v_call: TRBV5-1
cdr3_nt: TGCGCCAGCAGCTTGACCGGGACAGCGAACTACGAGCAGTACTTC
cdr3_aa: CASSLTGTANYEQYF

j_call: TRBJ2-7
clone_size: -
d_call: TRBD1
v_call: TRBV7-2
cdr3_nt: TGTGCCAGCAGCTTAGAGGGGACAGGGGGCTACGAGCAGTACTTC
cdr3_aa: CASSLEGTGGYEQYF

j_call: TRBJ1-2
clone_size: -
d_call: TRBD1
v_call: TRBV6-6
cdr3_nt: TGTGCCAGCAGGGCGACAGGGGGATATGGCTACACCTTC
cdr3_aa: CASRATGGYGYTF

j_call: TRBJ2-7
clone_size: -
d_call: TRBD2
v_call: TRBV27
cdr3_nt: TGTGCCAGCAGTCCCGGACTAGGGAGCTACGAGCAGTACTTC
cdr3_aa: CASSPGLGSYEQYF

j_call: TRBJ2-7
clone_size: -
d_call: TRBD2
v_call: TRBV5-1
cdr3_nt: TGCGCCAGCAGCGCCCCGGGAGGGTTAAGCTACGAGCAGTACTTC
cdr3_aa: CASSAPGGLSYEQYF

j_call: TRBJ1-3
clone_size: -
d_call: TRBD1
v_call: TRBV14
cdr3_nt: TGTGCCAGCAGCCAGGTGACAGGGTTTGGAAACACCATATATTTT
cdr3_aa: CASSQVTGFGNTIYF

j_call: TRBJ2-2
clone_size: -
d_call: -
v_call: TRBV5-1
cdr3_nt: TGCGCCAGCAGCCAGGGACAGAACACCGGGGAGCTGTTTTTT
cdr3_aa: CASSQGQNTGELFF

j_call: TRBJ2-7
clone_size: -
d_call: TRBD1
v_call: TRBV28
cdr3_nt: TGTGCCAGCAGTCTCCGCCGAGGACAGGGGGCGTTCGAGCAGTACTTC
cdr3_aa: CASSLRRGQGAFEQYF

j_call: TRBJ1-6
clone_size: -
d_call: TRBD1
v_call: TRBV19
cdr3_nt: TGTGCCAGTAGTCTTACAGGACAGGTGAATTCACCCCTCCACTTT
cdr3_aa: CASSLTGQVNSPLHF

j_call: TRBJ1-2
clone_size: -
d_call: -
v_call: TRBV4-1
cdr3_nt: TGCGCCAGCAGCCGCGTGGAGAGGGTGAGTGGCTACACCTTC
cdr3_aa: CASSRVERVSGYTF

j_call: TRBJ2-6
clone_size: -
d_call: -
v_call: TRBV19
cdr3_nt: TGTGCCAGTAGTATTAAGAGGGCTGGGGCCAACGTCCTGACTTTC
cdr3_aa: CASSIKRAGANVLTF

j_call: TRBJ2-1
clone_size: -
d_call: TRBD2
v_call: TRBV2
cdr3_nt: TGTGCCAGCAGTGACCTAGCGGGAGGCAAGAATGAGCAGTTCTTC
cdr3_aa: CASSDLAGGKNEQFF

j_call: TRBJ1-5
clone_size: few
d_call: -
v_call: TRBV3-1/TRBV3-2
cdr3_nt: TGTGCCAGCAGCCAAACGGGGAACCTCAATCAGCCCCAGCATTTT
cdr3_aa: CASSQTGNLNQPQHF

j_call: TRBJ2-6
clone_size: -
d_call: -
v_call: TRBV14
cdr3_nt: TGTGCCAGCAGCCCTCCCGAAATACAGGTCTCGGCCGGGGCCAACGTCCTGACTTTC
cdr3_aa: CASSPPEIQVSAGANVLTF

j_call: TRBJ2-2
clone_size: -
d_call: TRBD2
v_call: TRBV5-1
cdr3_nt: TGCGCCAGCAGCGACCCCGGGACTAGCACTCACGGGGAGCTGTTTTTT
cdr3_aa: CASSDPGTSTHGELFF

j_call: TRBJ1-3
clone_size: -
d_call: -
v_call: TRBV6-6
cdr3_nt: TGTGCCAGCAGATTAGAGGGGGGGAGGACTGGAAACACCATATATTTT
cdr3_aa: CASRLEGGRTGNTIYF

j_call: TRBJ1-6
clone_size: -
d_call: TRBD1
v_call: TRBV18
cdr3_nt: TGTGCCAGCTCAGGGACAGGAAATTCACCCCTCCACTTT
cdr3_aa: CASSGTGNSPLHF

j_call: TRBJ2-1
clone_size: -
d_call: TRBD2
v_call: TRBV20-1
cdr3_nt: TGCAGTGCTAGTGACGCGGGAGAAGCCTACAATGAGCAGTTCTTC
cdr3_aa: CSASDAGEAYNEQFF

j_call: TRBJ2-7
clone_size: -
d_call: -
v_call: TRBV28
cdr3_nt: TGTGCCAGCAGTAGACAGGAATACGAGCAGTACTTC
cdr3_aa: CASSRQEYEQYF

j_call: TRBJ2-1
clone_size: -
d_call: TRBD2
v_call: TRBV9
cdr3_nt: TGTGCCAGCAGTGGGACTAGCGGTAATGAGCAGTTCTTC
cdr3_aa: CASSGTSGNEQFF

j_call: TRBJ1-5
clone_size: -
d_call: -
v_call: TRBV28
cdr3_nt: TGTGCCAGCAGTGCACTCGGACAGAGCAATCAGCCCCAGCATTTT
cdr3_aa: CASSALGQSNQPQHF

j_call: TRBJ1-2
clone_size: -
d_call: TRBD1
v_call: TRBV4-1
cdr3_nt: TGCGCCAGCAGCCAAGACGGCGGCAGGGGGCGCAGAGGCTACACCTTC
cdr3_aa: CASSQDGGRGRRGYTF

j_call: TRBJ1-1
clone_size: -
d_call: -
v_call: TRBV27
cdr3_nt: TGTGCCAGCAGTGATGGAGAGAGCACTGAAGCTTTCTTT
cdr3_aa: CASSDGESTEAFF

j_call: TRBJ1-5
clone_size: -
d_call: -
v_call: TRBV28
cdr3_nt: TGTGCCAGCCGTAACGCAGGGGATAGGGCTCAGCCCCAGCATTTT
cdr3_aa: CASRNAGDRAQPQHF

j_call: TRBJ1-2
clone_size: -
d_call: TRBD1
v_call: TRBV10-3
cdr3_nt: TGTGCCATCAGTGATTCAGGGGGCAAGGACTATGGCTACACCTTC
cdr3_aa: CAISDSGGKDYGYTF

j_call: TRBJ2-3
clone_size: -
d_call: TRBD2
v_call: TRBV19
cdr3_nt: TGTGCCAGTAGTATAGAAGCTAGCGGAGCGCAGTATTTT
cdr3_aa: CASSIEASGAQYF